Shown below are 5 T cell receptor beta chains from a single sample sequenced in a study of siplizumab effects on memory and regulatory T cells. Generated by immunoSEQ multiplex PCR, the TCRdb table keeps only in-frame clones and is missing some. The sample includes tens of thousands of clones, approximately 87% seen only once; the top ten take more than 3.5%. Sequencing was carried out using memory CD4+ T cells sorted from blood. The source is a human donor in good health.

The V and J genes are TRBV6-6 and TRBJ1-2; a possible D gene is TRBD1 (6 bases). Germline V gene sequence: CDR1 MNHNY, CDR2 SVGAGI (reference sequence). The CDR3 contains 14 residues. V gave up 6 bases and J gave up 8 bases, with 19 bases separating them. CDR3 amino acids: CASSGDINLSGYTF. The CDR3 nucleotides read TGTGCCAGCAGCGGGGACATAAATTTGAGCGGCTACACCTTC.

This chain connects TRBV15 to TRBJ1-4; unclear D gene. Germline CDR1 is LNHNV and CDR2 is YYDKDF (reference sequence). The V end lost 0 bases, the J end lost 0 bases, and 8 bases lay between the germline ends. The CDR3 spans 16 residues. CDR3 sequence (DNA): TGTGCCACCAGCAGAGACAGCCTTGCAACTAATGAAAAACTGTTTTTT. Amino acid sequence: CATSRDSLATNEKLFF.

V is TRBV2 and J is TRBJ2-5; D not resolved. Trimming left V 4 bases short and J 1 base short, with 7 bases between. The germline CDR1 and CDR2 sequences are SNHLY and FYNNEI. The CDR3 has 13 residues. The CDR3 nucleotides are TGTGCCAGCAGTGCGCAAATCCAAGAGACCCAGTACTTC. This translates into CASSAQIQETQYF.

The chain has TRBV4-2 and TRBJ1-2; tentatively, D is TRBD1 (6 bases). CDR1 and CDR2 (germline): LGHNA, YNFKEQ. The CDR3 is 14 amino acids. The germline V and J ends were trimmed by 4 bases and 6 bases, with 15 bases remaining between them. The CDR3 nucleotides read TGTGCCAGCAGCCTAGAATGGACAGCTAATGGCTACACCTTC. This translates into CASSLEWTANGYTF.

The chain carries TRBV10-3 and TRBJ2-7; D may correspond to TRBD1 or TRBD2 (5 bases each). The CDR3 runs 15 residues. The germline V and J ends were trimmed by 3 bases and 2 bases, with 14 bases remaining between them. The germline V gene encodes CDR1 ENHRY and CDR2 SYGVKD. CDR3 amino acids: CAISEKGKGPYEQYF. CDR3 sequence (DNA): TGTGCCATCAGTGAAAAAGGAAAGGGACCCTACGAGCAGTACTTC.